This T cell receptor (beta chain) appears in the sequencing data of a study of shared clonotypes between healthy human individuals. For this clone: Its target is unknown.

Libraries were prepared by immunoSEQ multiplex PCR; TCRdb keeps only in-frame clonotypes and omits some of them. The table lists about 490,000 clones, over 65% of them singletons, with approximately 12% in the top ten. Healthy and HIV-negative, the adult donors had no recent acute infections or vaccinations. V shed 5 bases and J shed 4 bases, with 3 bases lying between them. Per germline, CDR1 MDHEN and CDR2 SYDVKM. This CDR3 is built from 11 residues. Study-wide results and limits: There were few donors, and this limited the genetic and exposure-history diversity represented. The study sampled only blood, and tissue repertoires likely differ.

The V and J genes are TRBV28 and TRBJ2-1, with D uncertain. The TCR comes from a woman in her 40s in good health. Some clones in this sample may be carry-over from other donors' samples. What was sequenced was PBMCs. The CDR3 region is CASSTYNEQFF. The CDR3 nucleotides are TGTGCCAGCAGTACATACAATGAGCAGTTCTTC.